This TCR beta chain was observed in a study of blood T cells in healthy people across ages. The CDR3 runs to 14 residues. The J segment lost 7 bases and the V segment lost 5 bases, leaving 9 bases of the junction unmatched. Per germline, CDR1 DFQATT and CDR2 SNEGSKA (reference sequence). Combining a sample-barcoded 5' primer with a J-beta primer mix, a second PCR ran for roughly 6 to 11 cycles. Each CDR3 protein gets one entry after TCRdb re-called the 5' RACE reads with MiXCR. The data contain 1.5 million to 2 million distinct CDR3 sequences, about two fifths of them seen just once; the ten biggest clones take up under 30%.

The clonotype comes from a human donor in good health. The rearrangement uses TRBV20-1 and TRBJ2-1, with TRBD1 matching 9 bases. The sequenced material came from blood. CDR3 residues: CSAQTGQGGNEQFF. The CDR3 DNA follows: TGCAGTGCTCAGACGGGACAGGGTGGTAATGAGCAGTTCTTC.